Below, one T cell receptor (beta chain) is given with its context. The antigen is undetermined. Mismatch with germline at one junction end may stem from a read error. The CDR3 consists of 15 residues. Germline CDR1 and CDR2: MNHNY and SVGAGI (reference sequence). Expressed TCRB transcripts were sequenced because the isolated RNA had all been reverse transcribed beforehand. Sequencing was performed with immunoSEQ multiplex PCR; in TCRdb, only in-frame clones are kept and a portion is missing. This table has around 250,000 clones, 27% appearing once. The sample is drawn from a study of beta chain features in type 1 diabetes. Study overall: Patients did not differ from healthy donors in age, gender or cell yield.

Using CD45RO/CCR7/CD25/CD127/CD95/CD27, CD4+ naive, central memory, regulatory and stem cell-like memory cells were sorted. General study findings and limits: TCRB repertoires of naive, central memory and Treg cells appeared more similar among patients than among healthy donors. Junctions at VDJ sites from type 1 diabetes patients had fewer insertions and more deletions.

The sample was central memory CD4+ T cells from blood. The receptor was isolated from a man aged 25 to 45 in good health. The chain has TRBV6-6 and TRBJ2-5, with 7 bases that match TRBD1. The CDR3 coding sequence is TGTGCCAGCAGTCCCGGGACAGCGTACCAAGAGACCCAATACTTC. Translation: CASSPGTAYQETQYF.